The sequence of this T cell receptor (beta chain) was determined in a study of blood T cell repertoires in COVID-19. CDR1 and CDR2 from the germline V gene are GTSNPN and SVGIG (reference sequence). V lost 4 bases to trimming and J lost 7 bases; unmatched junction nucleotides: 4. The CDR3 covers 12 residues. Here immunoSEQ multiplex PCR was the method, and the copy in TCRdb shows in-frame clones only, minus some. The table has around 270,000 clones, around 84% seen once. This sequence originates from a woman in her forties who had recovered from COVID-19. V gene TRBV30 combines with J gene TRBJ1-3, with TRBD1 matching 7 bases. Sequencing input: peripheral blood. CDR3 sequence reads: CAWKRDSNTIYF. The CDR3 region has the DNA TGTGCCTGGAAACGGGACAGTAACACCATATATTTT.